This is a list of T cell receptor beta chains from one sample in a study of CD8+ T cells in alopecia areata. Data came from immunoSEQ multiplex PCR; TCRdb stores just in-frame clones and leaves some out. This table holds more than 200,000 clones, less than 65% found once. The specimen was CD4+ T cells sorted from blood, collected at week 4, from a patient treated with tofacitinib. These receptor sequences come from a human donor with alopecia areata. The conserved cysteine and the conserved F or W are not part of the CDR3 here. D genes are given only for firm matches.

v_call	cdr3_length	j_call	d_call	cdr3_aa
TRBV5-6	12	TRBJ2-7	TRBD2	ASSLPSGGGEQY
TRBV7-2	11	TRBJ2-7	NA	ASSLGQGREQY
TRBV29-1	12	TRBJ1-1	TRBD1	SAAAGTGDTEAF
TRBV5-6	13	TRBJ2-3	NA	ASSLVPRHTDTQY
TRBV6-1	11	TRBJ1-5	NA	ASSDWRNQPQH
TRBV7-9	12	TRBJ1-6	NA	ASSLEGYGSPLH
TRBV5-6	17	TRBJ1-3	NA	ASSSLIILDSTSGNTIY
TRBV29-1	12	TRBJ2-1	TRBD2	SVIKRGPSYEQF
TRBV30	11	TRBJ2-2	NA	AWSVDRTGELF
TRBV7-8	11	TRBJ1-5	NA	ASSQDGDQPQH
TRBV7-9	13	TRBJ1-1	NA	ASSLGGTMNTEAF
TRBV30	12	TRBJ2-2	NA	AWSRAGVTGELF
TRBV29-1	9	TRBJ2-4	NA	SVAPGDIQY
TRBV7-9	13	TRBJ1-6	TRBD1	ASSRTRDRASPLH
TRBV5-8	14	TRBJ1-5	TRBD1	ASSWVGGRSNQPQH
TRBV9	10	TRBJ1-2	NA	ASSVVGNGYT
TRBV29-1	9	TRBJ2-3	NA	TPTGTDTQY
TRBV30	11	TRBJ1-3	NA	AGRRDSGNTIY
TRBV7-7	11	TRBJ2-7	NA	ASSPSGKGEQY
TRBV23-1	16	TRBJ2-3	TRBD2	ASSQSALRAGDTDTQY
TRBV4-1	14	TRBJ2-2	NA	ASSQVAARDTGELF
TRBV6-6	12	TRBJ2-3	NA	ASSGGVSTDTQY
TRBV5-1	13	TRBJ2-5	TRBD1	ASSFYRGSQETQY
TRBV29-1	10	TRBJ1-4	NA	SVEGTDEKLF
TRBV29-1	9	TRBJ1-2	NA	SVEGRDGYT
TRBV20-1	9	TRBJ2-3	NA	SARKDDTQY
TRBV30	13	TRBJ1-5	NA	AWSFRQNVGQPQH
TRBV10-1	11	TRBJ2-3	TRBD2	ASGAGGSDTQY
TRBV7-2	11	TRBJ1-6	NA	ASSGDHNSPLH
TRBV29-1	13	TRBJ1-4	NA	SATLTGGRGEKLF
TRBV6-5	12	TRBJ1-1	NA	ASSLRAGGTEAF
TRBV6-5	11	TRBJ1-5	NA	ASSSRGHQPQH
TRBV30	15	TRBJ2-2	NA	AWSVSRTYPNTGELF
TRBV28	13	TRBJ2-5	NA	ASSPSRTYEETQY
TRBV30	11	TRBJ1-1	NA	AWSEVGNTEAF
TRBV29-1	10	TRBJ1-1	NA	SVSVSNTEAF
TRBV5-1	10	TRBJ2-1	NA	ASSKDRNEQF
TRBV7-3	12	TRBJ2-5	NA	ASSRGDTGETQY
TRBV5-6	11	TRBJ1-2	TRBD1	ASIDRGSGGYT
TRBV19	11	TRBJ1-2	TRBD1	ASSWNRGHGYT